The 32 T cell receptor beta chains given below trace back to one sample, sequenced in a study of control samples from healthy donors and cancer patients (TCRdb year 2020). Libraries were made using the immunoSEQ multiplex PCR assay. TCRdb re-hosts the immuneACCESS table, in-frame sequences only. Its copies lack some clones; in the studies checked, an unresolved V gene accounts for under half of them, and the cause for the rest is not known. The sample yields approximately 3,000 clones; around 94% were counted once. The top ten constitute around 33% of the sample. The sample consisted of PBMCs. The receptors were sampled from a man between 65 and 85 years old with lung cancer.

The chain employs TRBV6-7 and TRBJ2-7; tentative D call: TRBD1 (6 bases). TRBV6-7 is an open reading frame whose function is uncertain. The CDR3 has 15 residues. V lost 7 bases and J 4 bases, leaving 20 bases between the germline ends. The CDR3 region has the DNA TGTGCCAGCACCCCCAGGGCAGGGGCCCCATACGAGCAGTACTTC. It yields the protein CASTPRAGAPYEQYF.

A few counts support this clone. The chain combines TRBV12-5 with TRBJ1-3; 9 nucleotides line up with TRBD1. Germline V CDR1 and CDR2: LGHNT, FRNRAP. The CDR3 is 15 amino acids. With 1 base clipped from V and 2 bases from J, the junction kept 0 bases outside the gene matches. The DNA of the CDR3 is TGTGCTAGTGGTTTGGGACAGGGGGCTGGAAACACCATATATTTT. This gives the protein CASGLGQGAGNTIYF.

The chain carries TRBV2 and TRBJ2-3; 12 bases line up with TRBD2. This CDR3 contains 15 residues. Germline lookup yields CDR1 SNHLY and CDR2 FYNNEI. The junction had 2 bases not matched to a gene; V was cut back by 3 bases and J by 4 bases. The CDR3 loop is CASSDLAGGPDTQYF. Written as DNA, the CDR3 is TGTGCCAGCAGTGACCTAGCGGGGGGGCCAGATACGCAGTATTTT.

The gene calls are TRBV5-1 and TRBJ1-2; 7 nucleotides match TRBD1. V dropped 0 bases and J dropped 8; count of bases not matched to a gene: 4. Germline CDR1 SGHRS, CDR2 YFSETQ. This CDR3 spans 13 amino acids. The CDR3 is CASSLGQGPGYTF. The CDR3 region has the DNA TGCGCCAGCAGCTTGGGACAGGGTCCGGGCTACACCTTC.

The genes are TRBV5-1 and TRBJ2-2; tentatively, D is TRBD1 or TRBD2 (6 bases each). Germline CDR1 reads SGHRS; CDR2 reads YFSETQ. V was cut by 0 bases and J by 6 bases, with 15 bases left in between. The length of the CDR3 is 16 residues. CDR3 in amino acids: CASSLASNREAGELFF. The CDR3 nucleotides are TGCGCCAGCAGCTTGGCCTCAAACAGGGAGGCCGGGGAGCTGTTTTTT.

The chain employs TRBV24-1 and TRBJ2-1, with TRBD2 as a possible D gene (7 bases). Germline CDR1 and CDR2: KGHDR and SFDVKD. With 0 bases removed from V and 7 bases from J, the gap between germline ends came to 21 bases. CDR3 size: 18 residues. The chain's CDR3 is CATSDLASGSGGLNEQFF. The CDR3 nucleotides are TGTGCCACCAGTGATTTGGCTAGCGGCTCTGGGGGCCTGAATGAGCAGTTCTTC.

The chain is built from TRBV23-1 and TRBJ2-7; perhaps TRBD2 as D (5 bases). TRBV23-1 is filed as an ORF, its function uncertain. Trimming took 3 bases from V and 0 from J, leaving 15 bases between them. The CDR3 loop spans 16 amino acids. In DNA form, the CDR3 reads TGCGCCAGCAGTCAGCTCGGGATTGCCCTCTCCTACGAGCAGTACTTC. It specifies CASSQLGIALSYEQYF.

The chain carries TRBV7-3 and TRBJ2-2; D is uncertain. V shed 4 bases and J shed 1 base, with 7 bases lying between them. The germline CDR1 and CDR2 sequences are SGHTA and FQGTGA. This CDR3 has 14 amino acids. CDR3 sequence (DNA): TGTGCCAGCAGCTCCCATGTGAACACCGGGGAGCTGTTTTTT. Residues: CASSSHVNTGELFF.

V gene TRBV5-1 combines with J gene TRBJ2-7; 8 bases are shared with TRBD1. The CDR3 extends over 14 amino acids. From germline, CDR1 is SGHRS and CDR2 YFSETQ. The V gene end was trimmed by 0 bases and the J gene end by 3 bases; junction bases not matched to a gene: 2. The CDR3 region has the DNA TGCGCCAGCAGCTTGGGACAGGGGTTCTACGAGCAGTACTTC. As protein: CASSLGQGFYEQYF. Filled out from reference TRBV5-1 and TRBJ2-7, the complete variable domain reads KAGVTQTPRYLIKTRGQQVTLSCSPISGHRSVSWYQQTPGQGLQFLFEYFSETQRNKGNFPGRFSGRQFSNSRSEMNVSTLELGDSALYLCASSLGQGFYEQYFGPGTRLTVT.

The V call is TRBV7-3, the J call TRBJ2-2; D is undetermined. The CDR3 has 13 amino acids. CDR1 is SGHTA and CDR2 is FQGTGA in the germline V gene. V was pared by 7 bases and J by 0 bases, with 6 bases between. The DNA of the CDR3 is TGTGCCAGCACCCAATCGAACACCGGGGAGCTGTTTTTT. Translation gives CASTQSNTGELFF.

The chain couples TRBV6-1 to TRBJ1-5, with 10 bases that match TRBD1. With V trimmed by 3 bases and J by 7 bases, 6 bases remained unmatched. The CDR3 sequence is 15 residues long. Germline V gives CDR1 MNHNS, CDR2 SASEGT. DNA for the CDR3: TGTGCCAGCAGTGACCAGACAGGGGGCATCCAGCCCCAGCATTTT. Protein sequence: CASSDQTGGIQPQHF.

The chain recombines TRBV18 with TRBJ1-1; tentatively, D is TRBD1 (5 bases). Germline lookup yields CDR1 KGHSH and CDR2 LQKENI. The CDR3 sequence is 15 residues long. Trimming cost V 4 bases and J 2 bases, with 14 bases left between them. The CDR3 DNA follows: TGTGCCAGCTCACTCGATAGGGACGGCAACACTGAAGCTTTCTTT. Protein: CASSLDRDGNTEAFF.

The CDR3 DNA is TGCGCCAGCCGATCGGGGGCAGATACGCAGTATTTT. Protein sequence: CASRSGADTQYF. The chain carries TRBV5-1 and TRBJ2-3, with a possible D match to TRBD2 (6 bases). V lost 7 bases, J lost 4 bases, and 10 bases lay in between. The CDR3 spans 12 residues. Germline V CDR1 and CDR2: SGHRS, YFSETQ.

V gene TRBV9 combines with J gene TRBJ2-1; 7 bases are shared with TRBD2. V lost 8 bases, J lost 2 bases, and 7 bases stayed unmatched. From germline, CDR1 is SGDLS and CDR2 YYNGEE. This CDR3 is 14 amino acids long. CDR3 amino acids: CASGGLAAYNEQFF. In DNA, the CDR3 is TGTGCCAGTGGCGGCCTAGCGGCCTACAATGAGCAGTTCTTC.

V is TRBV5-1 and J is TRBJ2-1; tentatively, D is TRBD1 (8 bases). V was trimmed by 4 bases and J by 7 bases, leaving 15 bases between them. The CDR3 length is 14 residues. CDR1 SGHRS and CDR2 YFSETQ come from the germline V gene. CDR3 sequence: CASSLSQGGNEQFF. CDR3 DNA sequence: TGCGCCAGCAGCCTCTCACAGGGGGGGAATGAGCAGTTCTTC. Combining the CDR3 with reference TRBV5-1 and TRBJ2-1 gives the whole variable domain KAGVTQTPRYLIKTRGQQVTLSCSPISGHRSVSWYQQTPGQGLQFLFEYFSETQRNKGNFPGRFSGRQFSNSRSEMNVSTLELGDSALYLCASSLSQGGNEQFFGPGTRLTVL.

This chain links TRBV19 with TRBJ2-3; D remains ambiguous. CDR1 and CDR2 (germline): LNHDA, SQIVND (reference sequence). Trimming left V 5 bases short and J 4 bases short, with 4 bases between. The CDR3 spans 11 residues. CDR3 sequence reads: CASSLADTQYF. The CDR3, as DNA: TGTGCCAGTAGTTTGGCAGATACGCAGTATTTT.

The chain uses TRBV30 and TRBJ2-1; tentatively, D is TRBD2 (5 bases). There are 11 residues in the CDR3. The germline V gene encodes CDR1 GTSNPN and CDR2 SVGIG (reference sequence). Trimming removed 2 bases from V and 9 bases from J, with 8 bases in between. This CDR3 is CAWSPRGEQFF. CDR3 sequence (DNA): TGTGCCTGGAGTCCCCGGGGTGAGCAGTTCTTC.

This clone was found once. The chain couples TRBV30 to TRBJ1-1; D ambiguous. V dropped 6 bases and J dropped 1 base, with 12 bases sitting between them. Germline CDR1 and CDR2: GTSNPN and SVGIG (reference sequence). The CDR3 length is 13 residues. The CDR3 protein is CACRRSQNTEAFF. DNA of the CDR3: TGTGCCTGTAGGAGGAGTCAGAACACTGAAGCTTTCTTT.

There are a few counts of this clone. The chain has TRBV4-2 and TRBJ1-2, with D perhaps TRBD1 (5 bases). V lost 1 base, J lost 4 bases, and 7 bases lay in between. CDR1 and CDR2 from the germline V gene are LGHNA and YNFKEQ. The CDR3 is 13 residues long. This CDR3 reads CASSQGGPYGYTF. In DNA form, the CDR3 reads TGTGCCAGCAGCCAAGGGGGACCCTATGGCTACACCTTC.

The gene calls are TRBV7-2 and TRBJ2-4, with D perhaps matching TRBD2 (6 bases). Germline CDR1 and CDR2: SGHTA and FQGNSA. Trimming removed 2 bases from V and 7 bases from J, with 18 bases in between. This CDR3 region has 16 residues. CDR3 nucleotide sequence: TGTGCCAGCAGCTTAAGTCCGGATCCTGGGGGGAACATTCAGTACTTC. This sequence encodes CASSLSPDPGGNIQYF.

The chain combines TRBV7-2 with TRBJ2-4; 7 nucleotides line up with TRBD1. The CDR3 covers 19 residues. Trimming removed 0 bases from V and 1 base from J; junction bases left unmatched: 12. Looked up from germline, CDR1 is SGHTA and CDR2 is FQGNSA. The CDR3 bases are TGTGCCAGCAGCTTAGCTTTCCTCAGGGGGAGTAGGGCCAAAAACATTCAGTACTTC. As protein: CASSLAFLRGSRAKNIQYF.

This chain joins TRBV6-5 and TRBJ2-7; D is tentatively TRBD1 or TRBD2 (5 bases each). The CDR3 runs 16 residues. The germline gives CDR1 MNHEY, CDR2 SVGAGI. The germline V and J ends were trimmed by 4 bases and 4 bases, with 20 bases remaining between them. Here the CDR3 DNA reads TGTGCCAGCAGTTTAAAAAGAGGGGCAGTGACTTACGAGCAGTACTTC. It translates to CASSLKRGAVTYEQYF.

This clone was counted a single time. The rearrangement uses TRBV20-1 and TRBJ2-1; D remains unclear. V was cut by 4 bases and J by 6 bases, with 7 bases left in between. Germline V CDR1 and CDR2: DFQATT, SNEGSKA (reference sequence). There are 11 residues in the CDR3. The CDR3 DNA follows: TGCAGTGCTACTAATTCCAATGAGCAGTTCTTC. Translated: CSATNSNEQFF.

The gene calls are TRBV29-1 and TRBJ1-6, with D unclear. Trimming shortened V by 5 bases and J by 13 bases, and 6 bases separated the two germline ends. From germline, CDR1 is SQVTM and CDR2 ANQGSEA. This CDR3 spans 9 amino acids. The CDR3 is CSVSPPLHF. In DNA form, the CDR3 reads TGCAGCGTTTCCCCCCCCCTCCACTTT.

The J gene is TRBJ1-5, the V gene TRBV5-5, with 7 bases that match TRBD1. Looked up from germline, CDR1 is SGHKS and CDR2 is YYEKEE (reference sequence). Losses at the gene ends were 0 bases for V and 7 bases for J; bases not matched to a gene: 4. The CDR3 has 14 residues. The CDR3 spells CASSLATGRQPQHF. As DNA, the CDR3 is TGTGCCAGCAGCTTGGCGACAGGGAGGCAGCCCCAGCATTTT.

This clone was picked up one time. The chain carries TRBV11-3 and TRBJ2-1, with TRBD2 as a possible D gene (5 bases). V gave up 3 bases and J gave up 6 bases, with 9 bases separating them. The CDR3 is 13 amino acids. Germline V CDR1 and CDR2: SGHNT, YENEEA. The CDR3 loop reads CASSLAAGNEQFF. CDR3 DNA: TGTGCCAGCAGCTTGGCGGCGGGCAATGAGCAGTTCTTC.

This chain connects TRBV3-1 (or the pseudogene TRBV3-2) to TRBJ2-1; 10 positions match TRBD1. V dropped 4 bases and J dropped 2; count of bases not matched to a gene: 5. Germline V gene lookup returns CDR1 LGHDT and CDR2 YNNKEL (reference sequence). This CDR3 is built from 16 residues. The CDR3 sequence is CASSRIGTGAYNEQFF. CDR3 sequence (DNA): TGTGCCAGCAGCCGTATAGGGACAGGGGCCTACAATGAGCAGTTCTTC.

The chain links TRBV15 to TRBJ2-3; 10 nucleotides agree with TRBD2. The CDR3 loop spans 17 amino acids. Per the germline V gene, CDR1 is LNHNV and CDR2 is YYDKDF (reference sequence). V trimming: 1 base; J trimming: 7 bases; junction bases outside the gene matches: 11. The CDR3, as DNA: TGTGCCACCAGCAGAGCCTCGAGCGGGGGGGGCGGAAATACGCAGTATTTT. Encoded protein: CATSRASSGGGGNTQYF.

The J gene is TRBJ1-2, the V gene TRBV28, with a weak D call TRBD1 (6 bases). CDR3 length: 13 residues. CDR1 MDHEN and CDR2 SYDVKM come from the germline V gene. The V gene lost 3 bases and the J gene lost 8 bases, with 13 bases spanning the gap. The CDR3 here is CASSFGQGIGYTF. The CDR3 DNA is TGTGCCAGCAGTTTTGGTCAGGGGATAGGCTACACCTTC.

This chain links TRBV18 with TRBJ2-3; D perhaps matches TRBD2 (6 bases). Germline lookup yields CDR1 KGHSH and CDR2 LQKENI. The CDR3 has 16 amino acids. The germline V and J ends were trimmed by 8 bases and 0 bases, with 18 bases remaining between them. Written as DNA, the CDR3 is TGTGCCAGCGCTGAGGTGGGGGACTCTAGCACAGATACGCAGTATTTT. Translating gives CASAEVGDSSTDTQYF.

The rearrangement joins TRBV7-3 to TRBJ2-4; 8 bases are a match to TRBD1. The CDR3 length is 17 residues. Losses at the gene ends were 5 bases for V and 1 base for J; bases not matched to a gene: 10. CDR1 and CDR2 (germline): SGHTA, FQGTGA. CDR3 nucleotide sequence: TGTGCCAGCAGCGCCGGACAGGGAGTGAGGGCCAAAAACATTCAGTACTTC. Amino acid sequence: CASSAGQGVRAKNIQYF.

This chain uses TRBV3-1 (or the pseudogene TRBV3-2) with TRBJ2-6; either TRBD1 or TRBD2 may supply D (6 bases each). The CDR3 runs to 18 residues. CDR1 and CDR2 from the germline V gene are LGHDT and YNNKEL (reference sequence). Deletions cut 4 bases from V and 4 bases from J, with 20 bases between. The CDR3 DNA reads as TGTGCCAGCAGCCGCGTCCGGGGGCGGACTGGCGGGGCCAACGTCCTGACTTTC. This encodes CASSRVRGRTGGANVLTF.